What follows is one T cell receptor (beta chain) and its context. Its antigen is not identified. The sample belongs to a study of blood T cells in healthy people across ages. Investigators took around 10 milliliters of peripheral blood from every donor. V shed 5 bases and J 4 bases; nucleotides not matched to a gene: 5. The germline V gene encodes CDR1 SGHTA and CDR2 FQGNSA. This CDR3 spans 15 amino acids. Primed by a sample-barcoded 5' primer and a J-beta primer mix, a second PCR proceeded for roughly 6 to 12 cycles. The template-switch adaptor, which had 12 random nucleotides, put a tag on each cDNA molecule. TCRdb fed the 5' RACE reads into MiXCR, producing one record per CDR3 protein. The sample yields over a million distinct CDR3 sequences, 40% to 45% seen once. General observations from the study: Both naive CD4+ cell counts and diversity were greater in long-lived donors than in aged donors. Possibly, changes in expanded clonotypes were confounded because donor CMV status was unknown.

The origin of this receptor is a woman aged 55-69 years in good health. The V call is TRBV7-2, the J call TRBJ2-2; the match to TRBD1 covers 9 bases. The sample consisted of blood. The CDR3 DNA is TGTGCCAGCAGCCGGGGACAGGGACGCACCGGGGAGCTGTTTTTT. Translation gives CASSRGQGRTGELFF.